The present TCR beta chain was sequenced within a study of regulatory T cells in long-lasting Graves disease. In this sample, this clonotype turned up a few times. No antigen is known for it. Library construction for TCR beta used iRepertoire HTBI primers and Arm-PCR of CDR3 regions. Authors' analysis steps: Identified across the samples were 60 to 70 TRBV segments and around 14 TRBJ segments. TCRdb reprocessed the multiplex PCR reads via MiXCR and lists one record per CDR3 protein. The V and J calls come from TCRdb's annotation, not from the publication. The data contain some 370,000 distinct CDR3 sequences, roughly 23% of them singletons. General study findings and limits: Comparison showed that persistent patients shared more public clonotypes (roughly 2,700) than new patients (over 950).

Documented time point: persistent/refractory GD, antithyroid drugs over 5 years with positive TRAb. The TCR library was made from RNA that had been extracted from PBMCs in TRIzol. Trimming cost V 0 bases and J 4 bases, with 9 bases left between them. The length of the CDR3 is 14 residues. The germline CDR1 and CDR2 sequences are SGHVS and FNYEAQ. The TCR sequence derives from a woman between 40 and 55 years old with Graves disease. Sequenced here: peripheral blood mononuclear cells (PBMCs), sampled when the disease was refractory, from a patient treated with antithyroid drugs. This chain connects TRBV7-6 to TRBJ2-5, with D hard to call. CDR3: CASSLALSGETQYF. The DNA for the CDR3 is TGTGCCAGCAGCTTAGCTTTGTCGGGAGAGACCCAGTACTTC.